The source of this T cell receptor beta chain is a study of T-cell reconstitution after alpha-beta-depleted transplantation in children. Whole-study results and caveats: In some patients, recipient T cells and intrathymic progenitors surviving conditioning explained high day-60 diversity. T-cell counts and diversity at one year post-transplant came mainly from newly produced T cells. In patients about two months after transplant, alpha-beta T cells reportedly arose from several hundred expanded graft clones.

Library preparation (for TCRbeta) was performed with unique molecular identifiers. TCRdb re-derived calls from the PCR reads in MiXCR, one entry per CDR3 protein. The sample lists approximately 500,000 distinct CDR3 sequences, more than 20% occurring once. The V segment lost 4 bases and the J segment 9 bases; nucleotides outside the gene matches: 8. The CDR3 loop spans 13 amino acids. Germline assignment: CDR1 MNHNS and CDR2 SASEGT. Details on this clonotype: Its specificity is not known.

The source of this sequence is a boy in the first two years of life with Wiskott-Aldrich syndrome, due to receive a stem cell transplant. The rearrangement joins TRBV6-1 to TRBJ2-7, with 8 positions matching TRBD1. The sequencing used PBMCs, collected before TCRalphabeta/CD19-depleted stem cell transplant. The CDR3 protein is CASSAGQGKGQYF. Here the CDR3 DNA reads TGTGCCAGCAGTGCCGGACAGGGAAAAGGGCAGTACTTC.